This is a list of T cell receptor beta chains from one sample in a study of blood T cell repertoires in COVID-19. Profiling relied on immunoSEQ multiplex PCR, and the TCRdb table lists in-frame clones only, not all of them. The table lists over 200,000 clones, about 90% of them singletons. Specimen: PBMCs or T cells enriched from blood (not recorded which). These receptors all stem from a woman aged 45-60 years in a cohort exposed to, infected with or recovered from COVID-19 (not recorded which). Both conserved end residues are part of each CDR3. The D gene is left open where the match is weak. Size is stated for part of the rows, as once, few or many counts, or as a class when the clone is expanded.

>TRBD1|TRBV7-2|.|TRBJ1-1
TGTGCCAGCAGCCGGGACAGGGGAAGGGTTACTGAAGCTTTCTTT
CASSRDRGRVTEAFF
>.|TRBV7-2|.|TRBJ2-5
TGTGCCAGCGGGCGGGGCTCTCAAGAGACCCAGTACTTC
CASGRGSQETQYF
>.|TRBV2|once|TRBJ1-5
TGTGCCAGCAGTCTAATTTTACAGCCCCAGCATTTT
CASSLILQPQHF
>TRBD2|TRBV19|.|TRBJ2-3
TGTGCCAGTAGTGACCCCCGGGGAGGGGCAGATACGCAGTATTTT
CASSDPRGGADTQYF
>TRBD2|TRBV7-2|.|TRBJ2-2
TGTGCCAGCAGCTTATACCGAGCGGGGGGGCTCGGGGAGCTGTTTTTT
CASSLYRAGGLGELFF
>TRBD2|TRBV7-3|few|TRBJ2-5
TGTGCCAGCAGTGCCGGGACTAGCGGGTCCCCCTTGTACTTC
CASSAGTSGSPLYF
>TRBD1|TRBV5-4|.|TRBJ1-1
TGTGCCAGCAGCTCTAAACGACAGGGATTGAACACTGAAGCTTTCTTT
CASSSKRQGLNTEAFF
>.|TRBV4-3|.|TRBJ1-1
TGCGCCAGCAGCCGGGAGAGCTTCACTGAAGCTTTCTTT
CASSRESFTEAFF
>.|TRBV6-4|once|TRBJ1-2
TGTGCCAGCAGAACCACAGGGTTGTATGGCTACACCTTC
CASRTTGLYGYTF
>TRBD2|TRBV7-2|.|TRBJ2-3
TGTGCCAGCAGGCCTCCCTCTAGCGGGGGGGCGAATACGCAGTATTTT
CASRPPSSGGANTQYF
>TRBD1|TRBV19|few|TRBJ1-5
TGTGCCAGTTACACAGGGGTCGGCAATCAGCCCCAGCATTTT
CASYTGVGNQPQHF
>.|TRBV11-1|.|TRBJ2-5
TGTGCCAGCAGCTTAGCCGGGGGGACCCAGTACTTC
CASSLAGGTQYF
>.|TRBV11-3|.|TRBJ1-5
TGTGCCAGCAGCTTAGGTGACAGATTTGATAGCAATCAGCCCCAGCATTTT
CASSLGDRFDSNQPQHF
>.|TRBV24-1|.|TRBJ1-4
TGTGCCACCAGTGACCCGAATGAAAAACTGTTTTTT
CATSDPNEKLFF
>.|TRBV4-2|few|TRBJ2-7
TGTGCCAGCAGCCAAGCAAGTGCCCAGGTCTACGAGCAGTACTTC
CASSQASAQVYEQYF
>.|TRBV11-3|.|TRBJ2-1
TGTGCCAGCAGCTTAGGGGCAGGGAATTCTGAGCAGTTCTTC
CASSLGAGNSEQFF
>TRBD2|TRBV27|once|TRBJ2-2
TGTGCCAGCAGTCCAATGCCCTCTAGCGGGAACACCGGGGAGCTGTTTTTT
CASSPMPSSGNTGELFF
>.|TRBV2|.|TRBJ1-4
TGTGCCAGCGGGAACGGAGGAAAACTGTTTTTT
CASGNGGKLFF
>.|TRBV11-1|.|TRBJ2-7
TGTGCCAGCAGCCACGGGTTGCCAGGGCACTCCTACGAGCAGTACTTC
CASSHGLPGHSYEQYF
>TRBD1|TRBV5-1|once|TRBJ2-5
TGCGCCAGCAGAAGGGACAGGGGGGAGACCCAGTACTTC
CASRRDRGETQYF
>TRBD2|TRBV2|.|TRBJ2-5
TGTGCCAGCGTTGGCGGGGGGGTCACGAGGCGCTTGGGGACCCAGTACTTC
CASVGGGVTRRLGTQYF
>TRBD1|TRBV5-5|once|TRBJ1-5
TGTGCCAGCAGCTTGGGGACAGGGGATAGCAATCAGCCCCAGCATTTT
CASSLGTGDSNQPQHF
>.|TRBV18|.|TRBJ1-2
TGTGCCAGCTCACGTGCGGATGTCTATGGCTACACCTTC
CASSRADVYGYTF
>.|TRBV9|.|TRBJ1-5
TGTGCCAGCAGCGTAGATCAGGGCCAGCCCCAGCATTTT
CASSVDQGQPQHF
>TRBD2|TRBV7-2|.|TRBJ2-2
TGTGCCAGCAGTCGAAAATCGGGGGGTGAGAACACCGGGGAGCTGTTTTTT
CASSRKSGGENTGELFF
>.|TRBV5-1|.|TRBJ1-1
TGCGCCAGCAGCGCGACAGTGAACACTGAAGCTTTCTTT
CASSATVNTEAFF
>.|TRBV4-3|.|TRBJ2-5
TGCGCCAGCAGCCAAGCCACTAGCATAGGGGAGACCCAGTACTTC
CASSQATSIGETQYF
>.|TRBV6-5|.|TRBJ1-2
TGTGCCAGCAGTTCTACAGGGTCGGGTGGCTACACCTTC
CASSSTGSGGYTF
>TRBD1|TRBV20-1|once|TRBJ1-3
TGCAGTGCTAGTTATGGCACAGGGGTAGGAAACACCATATATTTT
CSASYGTGVGNTIYF
>TRBD2|TRBV6-5|.|TRBJ2-1
TGTGCCAGCAGCATTAGCGGGGCGTCCTACAATGAGCAGTTCTTC
CASSISGASYNEQFF
>.|TRBV4-2|few|TRBJ1-2
TGTGCCAGCAGCGAAAGGGCTGGACAAGTCTATGGCTACACCTTC
CASSERAGQVYGYTF
>TRBD1|TRBV18|.|TRBJ1-1
TGTGCCAGCTCACGCGACAGGGAGAACACTGAAGCTTTCTTT
CASSRDRENTEAFF
>TRBD1|TRBV27|.|TRBJ2-1
TGTGCCAGCAGTATCCACCGAAGGGGGCAAGACAATGAGCAGTTCTTC
CASSIHRRGQDNEQFF
>.|TRBV6-6|.|TRBJ1-1
TGTGCCAGCAGTTACCCCAGCAGAGGGGCTTTCTTT
CASSYPSRGAFF
>.|TRBV5-8|.|TRBJ1-2
TGTGCCAGCAGTTTTGGACAGCGTTACTATGGCTACACCTTC
CASSFGQRYYGYTF
>.|TRBV2|.|TRBJ2-7
TGTGCCAGCAGTGAGTCGGGTGTGTGGGTTGTCGAGCAGTACTTC
CASSESGVWVVEQYF
>TRBD1|TRBV11-3|.|TRBJ2-3
TGTGCCAGCAGCCCGGGACAGGGGGCCTCAGATACGCAGTATTTT
CASSPGQGASDTQYF
>.|TRBV7-3|.|TRBJ2-2
TGTGCCAGCAGGGACACACACACCGGGGAGCTGTTTTTT
CASRDTHTGELFF
>TRBD1|TRBV9|once|TRBJ2-5
TGTGCCAGCAGCGTACCCTACGGACAGGGCTTCATAGCCGGGGAGACCCAGTACTTC
CASSVPYGQGFIAGETQYF
>TRBD2|TRBV7-7|.|TRBJ2-2
TGTGCTAGCAGCCACCCTAGCGGGGGAGTAACCGGGGAGCTGTTTTTT
CASSHPSGGVTGELFF
>TRBD1|TRBV5-1|.|TRBJ1-2
TGCGCCAGCAGCCCCGGACAGGGTAACCTCTATGGCTACACCTTC
CASSPGQGNLYGYTF
>.|TRBV9|.|TRBJ1-1
TGTGCCAGCAGCGCGATAGGACAGCAAACTACGAACACTGAAGCTTTCTTT
CASSAIGQQTTNTEAFF
>.|TRBV12-3/TRBV12-4|.|TRBJ1-1
TGTGCCAGCAGCTCGAATACTGGCACTGAAGCTTTCTTT
CASSSNTGTEAFF
>.|TRBV21-1|.|TRBJ1-1
TGTGCCAGCAGCCTAGGACAGACCCGCCTGAACACTGAAGCTTTCTTT
CASSLGQTRLNTEAFF
>.|TRBV2|.|TRBJ1-1
TGTGCCAGCAGCCCCGGGATGCTGTATACCGCGGGGCCCTTTGAAGCTTTCTTT
CASSPGMLYTAGPFEAFF